These 21 T cell receptor beta chains came from one sample sequenced in a study of T cell responses to AZD1222 COVID-19 vaccine. Clones were read by immunoSEQ multiplex PCR, and TCRdb kept only the in-frame ones, dropping some. The data show just over 60,000 clones, approximately 83% seen once. The source was peripheral blood, collected on day 0 of AZD1222 vaccination. These receptors were taken from an adult in good health.

This clone turned up a few times. The genes are TRBV28 and TRBJ1-2; D possibly corresponds to TRBD1 (6 bases). The CDR3 covers 12 residues. CDR1 and CDR2 (germline): MDHEN, SYDVKM. CDR3 sequence: CAAGDLFYGYTF. The CDR3 DNA reads as TGTGCAGCAGGGGACCTCTTCTATGGCTACACCTTC.

The chain recombines TRBV5-1 with TRBJ1-5, with D possibly being TRBD1 (6 bases). The CDR3 length is 15 residues. V dropped 6 bases and J dropped 5 bases, with 18 bases sitting between them. Germline CDR1 SGHRS, CDR2 YFSETQ. The CDR3 bases are TGCGCCAGCACCCCTTCGGGGGGCCGCGATCAGCCCCAGCATTTT. It translates to CASTPSGGRDQPQHF.

CDR3 in DNA: TGCAGCGTCAATTCGGGACTAGCGCAGACCCAGTACTTC. Its protein is CSVNSGLAQTQYF. The chain uses TRBV29-1 and TRBJ2-5; 10 nucleotides match TRBD2. With V trimmed by 6 bases and J by 6 bases, 7 bases remained unmatched. Germline V gene lookup returns CDR1 SQVTM and CDR2 ANQGSEA. The CDR3 spans 13 residues.

The chain is built from TRBV6-2 or TRBV6-3 and TRBJ2-4, with TRBD2 matching over 9 bases. The CDR3 totals 19 residues. V shed 0 bases and J 3 bases; nucleotides not matched to a gene: 12. In germline, CDR1 is MNHEY, CDR2 SVGEGT. The CDR3 reads CASSYSPWERGAYKNIQYF. The CDR3 region has the DNA TGTGCCAGCAGTTACTCTCCCTGGGAGCGGGGGGCATACAAAAACATTCAGTACTTC.

This chain joins TRBV7-2 and TRBJ1-1, with D unresolved. Trimming cost V 2 bases and J 0 bases, with 10 bases left between them. Germline V gene lookup returns CDR1 SGHTA and CDR2 FQGNSA. The CDR3 loop spans 15 amino acids. This CDR3 reads CASSLKLTLNTEAFF. The CDR3, as DNA: TGTGCCAGCAGCTTAAAGCTTACATTGAACACTGAAGCTTTCTTT.

This clone was seen only a few times. The rearrangement joins TRBV4-1 to TRBJ2-5; D is possibly TRBD1 (5 bases). The CDR3 consists of 15 residues. The V and J ends lost 3 bases and 1 base respectively, with 12 bases between them. Germline assignment: CDR1 MGHRA and CDR2 YSYEKL. The CDR3 DNA sequence: TGCGCCAGCAGCCAGGACACTCGCCCCCAAGAGACCCAGTACTTC. It codes for CASSQDTRPQETQYF.

A few counts support this clone. The chain has TRBV27 and TRBJ1-6; D is uncertain. The length of the CDR3 is 14 residues. Germline CDR1 MNHEY, CDR2 SMNVEV (reference sequence). With 8 bases removed from V and 0 bases from J, the gap between germline ends came to 8 bases. The CDR3 is CASWGSSYNSPLHF. CDR3 DNA: TGTGCCAGCTGGGGTAGCTCCTATAATTCACCCCTCCACTTT.

The chain is built from TRBV29-1 and TRBJ2-7; perhaps TRBD2 as D (6 bases). Germline CDR1 and CDR2: SQVTM and ANQGSEA. The CDR3 has 14 residues. Trimming stripped 5 bases from V and 0 bases from J, with 14 bases between. The CDR3 DNA reads TGCAGCGTTTACGGAGGGGACTTCTCCTACGAGCAGTACTTC. Protein product: CSVYGGDFSYEQYF.

This sequence joins TRBV19 and TRBJ2-5; D is possibly TRBD2 (6 bases). The CDR3 length is 14 residues. The germline V gene has CDR1 LNHDA and CDR2 SQIVND (reference sequence). Trimming cost V 6 bases and J 0 bases, with 11 bases left between them. The CDR3 coding sequence is TGTGCCAGTAGCGTAGGGGACTACCAAGAGACCCAGTACTTC. This sequence encodes CASSVGDYQETQYF.

The J gene is TRBJ1-2, the V gene TRBV12-2; the D call of TRBD1 is as the table states it, not checked on the DNA. TRBV12-2 is described as a pseudogene. The CDR3 is 14 amino acids. The CDR3 bases are TGTGCAAGTCGCTTAGGGGCCTCCTTCTATGGCTACACCTTC. Its protein product is CASRLGASFYGYTF.

This sequence joins TRBV18 and TRBJ1-5, with 9 bases lining up with TRBD1. CDR1 is KGHSH and CDR2 is LQKENI in the germline V gene. CDR3 size: 16 residues. Losses at the gene ends were 2 bases for V and 6 bases for J; bases not matched to a gene: 8. CDR3 in DNA: TGTGCCAGCTCACCAATCCGGGACAGGGCAAGTCAGCCCCAGCATTTT. Translation gives CASSPIRDRASQPQHF.

The gene calls are TRBV7-2 and TRBJ1-2; D call uncertain. With 5 bases removed from V and 0 bases from J, the gap between germline ends came to 7 bases. The CDR3 length is 13 residues. Germline V gives CDR1 SGHTA, CDR2 FQGNSA. CDR3 sequence: CASSRPTNYGYTF. CDR3 DNA: TGTGCCAGCAGCCGACCGACTAACTATGGCTACACCTTC.

The rearrangement uses TRBV9 and TRBJ1-1; tentative D call: TRBD1 (6 bases). Germline assignment: CDR1 SGDLS and CDR2 YYNGEE. Trimming took off 0 bases at V and 11 bases at J, with 17 bases between the two ends. The CDR3 consists of 14 residues. CDR3 region: CASSVGGASQQAFF. In DNA form, the CDR3 reads TGTGCCAGCAGCGTAGGGGGGGCCTCTCAGCAGGCTTTCTTT.

V usage is TRBV6-6 and J usage is TRBJ1-2, with 8 bases fitting TRBD1. The length of the CDR3 is 15 residues. Germline V gene sequence: CDR1 MNHNY, CDR2 SVGAGI (reference sequence). Germline trimming cut 0 bases from V and 4 bases from J; bases unmatched to any gene: 4. CDR3 protein: CASSYSGTGTYGYTF. The CDR3 nucleotides read TGTGCCAGCAGTTACTCTGGGACAGGCACCTATGGCTACACCTTC.

The V and J genes are TRBV2 and TRBJ1-5; TRBD1 aligns across 7 bases. This CDR3 spans 14 amino acids. The junction had 3 bases not matched to a gene; V was cut back by 3 bases and J by 4 bases. Germline values: CDR1 SNHLY, CDR2 FYNNEI. CDR3 residues: CASSDGTANQPQHF. The CDR3 bases are TGTGCCAGCAGTGATGGGACAGCGAATCAGCCCCAGCATTTT. The full variable domain, completed using reference TRBV2 and TRBJ1-5, is EPEVTQTPSHQVTQMGQEVILRCVPISNHLYFYWYRQILGQKVEFLVSFYNNEISEKSEIFDDQFSVERPDGSNFTLKIRSTKLEDSAMYFCASSDGTANQPQHFGDGTRLSIL.

V and J are TRBV7-2 and TRBJ1-6; 9 bases are shared with TRBD1. The CDR3 extends over 14 amino acids. Germline V gene lookup returns CDR1 SGHTA and CDR2 FQGNSA. V lost 5 bases, J lost 8 bases, and 4 bases stayed unmatched. For the CDR3, the DNA is TGTGCCAGCAGCAGGGACAGGGCAGATTCACCCCTCCACTTT. Translating gives CASSRDRADSPLHF.

This chain links TRBV7-8 with TRBJ1-1, with D hard to call. Germline V gene data show CDR1 as SGHVS and CDR2 as FQNEAQ. Between the trimmed V and J ends, which lost 5 bases and 3 bases, there was a span of 16 bases. The CDR3 spans 15 residues. CDR3 sequence (DNA): TGTGCCAGCAGCGAGTACAAAGCAACATACACTGAAGCTTTCTTT. This gives the protein CASSEYKATYTEAFF.

The chain is built from TRBV6-5 and TRBJ1-1, with TRBD1 matching over 8 bases. This CDR3 has 14 residues. Trimming at V came to 7 bases and at J to 5 bases, leaving 9 bases not matched to a gene. Germline CDR1 is MNHEY and CDR2 is SVGAGI. Here the CDR3 reads CASNRQGMGTEAFF. In DNA, the CDR3 is TGTGCCAGCAATCGACAGGGGATGGGGACTGAAGCTTTCTTT.

This clone has just one count. The chain recombines TRBV24-1 with TRBJ1-5, with 11 bases identical to TRBD1. Per germline, CDR1 KGHDR and CDR2 SFDVKD. The J segment lost 2 bases and the V segment lost 4 bases, leaving 12 bases of the junction unmatched. The length of the CDR3 is 19 residues. The CDR3 DNA reads as TGTGCCACCAGTGACCGTAACCGGACAGGGGGCCTGGGCAATCAGCCCCAGCATTTT. This sequence encodes CATSDRNRTGGLGNQPQHF.

V gene TRBV19 combines with J gene TRBJ1-4; 10 bases agree with TRBD1. This CDR3 contains 15 residues. Germline V gene lookup returns CDR1 LNHDA and CDR2 SQIVND (reference sequence). V trimming: 3 bases; J trimming: 8 bases; junction bases outside the gene matches: 6. The CDR3 region is CASSIGTGVQEKLFF. The CDR3 DNA reads TGTGCCAGTAGTATTGGGACAGGGGTGCAGGAAAAACTGTTTTTT.

In this sample, this clone turned up a few times. The chain is built from TRBV6-5 and TRBJ2-1; no definite D call. Germline V gives CDR1 MNHEY, CDR2 SVGAGI. V lost 6 bases, J lost 0 bases, and 12 bases lay in between. The CDR3 loop spans 15 amino acids. The CDR3 DNA is TGTGCCAGCAGCTCCGACTCGAGCTCCTACAATGAGCAGTTCTTC. Amino acids: CASSSDSSSYNEQFF.